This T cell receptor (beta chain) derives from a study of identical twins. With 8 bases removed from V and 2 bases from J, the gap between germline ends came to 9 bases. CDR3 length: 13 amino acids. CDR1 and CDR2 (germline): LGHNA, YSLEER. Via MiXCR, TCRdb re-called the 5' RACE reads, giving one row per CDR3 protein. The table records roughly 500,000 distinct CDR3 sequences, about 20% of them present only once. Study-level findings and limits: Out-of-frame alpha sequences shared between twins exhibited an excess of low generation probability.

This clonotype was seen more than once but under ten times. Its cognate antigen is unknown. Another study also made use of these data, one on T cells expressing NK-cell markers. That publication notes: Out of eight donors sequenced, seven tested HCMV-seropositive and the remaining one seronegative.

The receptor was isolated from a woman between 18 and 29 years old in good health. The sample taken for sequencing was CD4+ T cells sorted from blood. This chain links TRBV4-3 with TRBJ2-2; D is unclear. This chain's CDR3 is CASERVNTGELFF. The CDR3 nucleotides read TGCGCCAGCGAAAGGGTTAACACCGGGGAGCTGTTTTTT.